This T cell receptor (beta chain) stems from a study of blood T cell repertoires in COVID-19. The CDR3 extends over 11 amino acids. The V end lost 2 bases, the J end lost 4 bases, and 3 bases lay between the germline ends. Germline assignment: CDR1 MDHEN and CDR2 SYDVKM. This clone appeared many times. The assay was immunoSEQ multiplex PCR, and TCRdb's table has in-frame clones only and misses some. The data show tens of thousands of clones, about 74% seen once. This TCR was sampled from a woman aged 80 or older with acute or convalescent COVID-19. The sequencing input was peripheral blood. The J gene is TRBJ2-7, the V gene TRBV28; D unresolved. The CDR3 DNA reads as TGTGCCAGCAGTTTAGAGTACGAGCAGTACTTC. It codes for CASSLEYEQYF.